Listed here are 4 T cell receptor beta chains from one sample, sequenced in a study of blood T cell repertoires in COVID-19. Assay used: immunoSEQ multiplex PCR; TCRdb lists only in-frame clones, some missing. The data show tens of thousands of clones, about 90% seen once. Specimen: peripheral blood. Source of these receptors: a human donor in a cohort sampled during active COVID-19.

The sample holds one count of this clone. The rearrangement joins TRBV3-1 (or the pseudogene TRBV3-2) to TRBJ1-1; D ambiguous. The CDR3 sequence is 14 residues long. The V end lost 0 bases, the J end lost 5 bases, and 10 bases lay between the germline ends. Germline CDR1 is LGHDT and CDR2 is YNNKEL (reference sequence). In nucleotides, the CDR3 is TGTGCCAGCAGCCAAGATAGAGGTTCTACTGAAGCTTTCTTT. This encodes CASSQDRGSTEAFF.

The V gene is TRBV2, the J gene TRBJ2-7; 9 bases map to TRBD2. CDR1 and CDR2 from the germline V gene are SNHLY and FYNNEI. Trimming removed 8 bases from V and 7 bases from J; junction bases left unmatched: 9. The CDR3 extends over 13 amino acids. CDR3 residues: CASGRTSVQEQYF. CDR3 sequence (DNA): TGTGCCAGCGGAAGGACTAGCGTCCAAGAGCAGTACTTC.

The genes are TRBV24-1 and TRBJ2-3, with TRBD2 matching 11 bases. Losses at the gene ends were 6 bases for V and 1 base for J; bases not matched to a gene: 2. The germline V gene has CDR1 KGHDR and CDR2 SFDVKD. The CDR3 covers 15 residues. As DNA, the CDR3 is TGTGCCACCAGTAAACTAGCGGGGGGCACAGATACGCAGTATTTT. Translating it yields CATSKLAGGTDTQYF.

CDR3 residues: CASSLRDRGLSGYTF. The CDR3 DNA sequence: TGCGCCAGCAGCTTAAGGGACAGGGGGCTTAGTGGCTACACCTTC. This chain links TRBV10-2 with TRBJ1-2; 12 bases agree with TRBD1. CDR3 length equals 15 residues. The V gene end was trimmed by 6 bases and the J gene end by 7 bases; junction bases not matched to a gene: 9. The germline CDR1 and CDR2 sequences are WSHSY and SAAADI.